This T cell receptor (beta chain) is drawn from a study of blood T cell repertoires in COVID-19. Overall study: In each case, the material was cDNA or gDNA derived from T cells, B-cell-depleted T cells, or PBMCs.

Per the original data handling: Cell counts per sample came from amplifying reference gene primers. Measured with immunoSEQ multiplex PCR; TCRdb has only the in-frame clones, and not every one. V and J calls and clone size are as listed in that table; D and trimming were resolved from the DNA. Of more than 110,000 clones listed, 85% are singletons. Germline loops: CDR1 MGHRA, CDR2 YSYEKL. After removal of 5 bases from V and 7 bases from J, the junction contained 16 bases not matched to a gene. This CDR3 has 16 residues. Sequenced input: peripheral blood. This sequence joins TRBV4-1 and TRBJ1-2; 7 bases align to TRBD1. The TCR sequence derives from a middle-aged man with acute or convalescent COVID-19. The CDR3 sequence is CASSKAGQEGTPGYTF. The CDR3 DNA is TGCGCCAGCAGCAAAGCCGGACAGGAGGGTACCCCTGGCTACACCTTC.